Listed below are T cell receptor beta chains from one sample, sequenced in a study of blood T cell repertoires in COVID-19. The method was immunoSEQ multiplex PCR; TCRdb's version includes in-frame clones alone and lacks a portion of them. The sample shows some 220,000 clones, roughly 84% of them seen only once. The source material was peripheral blood. Receptors originate from an older woman with acute or convalescent COVID-19. CDR3s include the opening cysteine and the closing phenylalanine or tryptophan. Rows may omit the clone size; those that give it use once, few, many or a size class.

j_call: TRBJ2-7; clone_size: .; v_call: TRBV2; cdr3_aa: CASSVTGYEQYF
j_call: TRBJ1-4; clone_size: once; v_call: TRBV7-9; cdr3_aa: CASSSDTFNEKLFF
j_call: TRBJ1-1; clone_size: .; v_call: TRBV5-6; cdr3_aa: CASSLGGTGPGGEAFF
j_call: TRBJ1-5; clone_size: .; v_call: TRBV7-2; cdr3_aa: CASSLGGGSGSQPQHF
j_call: TRBJ1-6; clone_size: few; v_call: TRBV6-1; cdr3_aa: CASSETGRSPLHF
j_call: TRBJ1-2; clone_size: .; v_call: TRBV12-3/TRBV12-4; cdr3_aa: CASSSGWSGYTF
j_call: TRBJ2-7; clone_size: .; v_call: TRBV27; cdr3_aa: CASRHLGDAYEQYF
j_call: TRBJ2-1; clone_size: .; v_call: TRBV5-1; cdr3_aa: CASSTGLAEPSYNEQFF
j_call: TRBJ2-2; clone_size: .; v_call: TRBV28; cdr3_aa: CASSSVNTGELFF
j_call: TRBJ1-2; clone_size: .; v_call: TRBV18; cdr3_aa: CASSPGQGAIGYTF
j_call: TRBJ2-7; clone_size: .; v_call: TRBV27; cdr3_aa: CASSYRQGTYEQYF
j_call: TRBJ1-2; clone_size: .; v_call: TRBV7-8; cdr3_aa: CASSSALNRVRNYGYTF
j_call: TRBJ2-3; clone_size: .; v_call: TRBV7-3; cdr3_aa: CASSLGTETDTQYF
j_call: TRBJ1-5; clone_size: .; v_call: TRBV19; cdr3_aa: CASSPRGYGGNQPQHF
j_call: TRBJ1-1; clone_size: few; v_call: TRBV18; cdr3_aa: CASSPDKGEAFF
j_call: TRBJ1-2; clone_size: few; v_call: TRBV6-5; cdr3_aa: CASSYSGTGGGYTF
j_call: TRBJ1-1; clone_size: .; v_call: TRBV28; cdr3_aa: CASIMNGQPRTEAFF
j_call: TRBJ1-5; clone_size: .; v_call: TRBV30; cdr3_aa: CAWSPGGPLAQHF
j_call: TRBJ2-3; clone_size: .; v_call: TRBV20-1; cdr3_aa: CSAQLTDTQYF
j_call: TRBJ2-5; clone_size: .; v_call: TRBV7-2; cdr3_aa: CASSLGWSGGETQYF
j_call: TRBJ2-2; clone_size: .; v_call: TRBV18; cdr3_aa: CASSLNQGTGELFF
j_call: TRBJ2-1; clone_size: .; v_call: TRBV5-5; cdr3_aa: CASSLGVLGVSYNEQFF
j_call: TRBJ1-2; clone_size: .; v_call: TRBV29-1; cdr3_aa: CSARDNLGWGYTF
j_call: TRBJ2-1; clone_size: .; v_call: TRBV5-4; cdr3_aa: CASSLGGPAYNEQFF
j_call: TRBJ2-5; clone_size: .; v_call: TRBV9; cdr3_aa: CASSVFPVDQETQYF
j_call: TRBJ2-5; clone_size: once; v_call: TRBV5-1; cdr3_aa: CASSGGGQGPQETQYF
j_call: TRBJ2-7; clone_size: .; v_call: TRBV18; cdr3_aa: CASSTQDRAHEQYF
j_call: TRBJ1-1; clone_size: .; v_call: TRBV2; cdr3_aa: CASTDRGLKGGAFF
j_call: TRBJ2-1; clone_size: .; v_call: TRBV28; cdr3_aa: CASSLYHNNEQFF
j_call: TRBJ2-7; clone_size: .; v_call: TRBV11-2; cdr3_aa: CASSLADRAYEQYF
j_call: TRBJ2-2; clone_size: once; v_call: TRBV6-1; cdr3_aa: CASSERTPRQGETGELFF
j_call: TRBJ1-2; clone_size: once; v_call: TRBV9; cdr3_aa: CASSVEGVYGYTF
j_call: TRBJ1-4; clone_size: .; v_call: TRBV2; cdr3_aa: CASSPRLGAGEKLFF
j_call: TRBJ2-5; clone_size: .; v_call: TRBV5-1; cdr3_aa: CASSSSGTSQETQYF
j_call: TRBJ2-3; clone_size: few; v_call: TRBV30; cdr3_aa: CAWSGTGVTDTQYF
j_call: TRBJ2-3; clone_size: once; v_call: TRBV11-2; cdr3_aa: CASSLGLASDTQYF
j_call: TRBJ1-2; clone_size: .; v_call: TRBV15; cdr3_aa: CATSRTGLGYTF
j_call: TRBJ1-4; clone_size: .; v_call: TRBV27; cdr3_aa: CASSLSPGQEKLFF
j_call: TRBJ2-2; clone_size: .; v_call: TRBV6-2/TRBV6-3; cdr3_aa: CASSYSLGLETGELFF
j_call: TRBJ2-5; clone_size: .; v_call: TRBV4-1; cdr3_aa: CASSPFDRAGQETQYF
j_call: TRBJ1-2; clone_size: .; v_call: TRBV5-6; cdr3_aa: CASSLVGAQGAQGYTF
j_call: TRBJ1-1; clone_size: .; v_call: TRBV7-3; cdr3_aa: CASSRPGEEAFF
j_call: TRBJ2-3; clone_size: .; v_call: TRBV4-2; cdr3_aa: CASMWSGATDTQYF